Reported below is one T cell receptor beta chain. It lacks a known antigen. Nothing much larger sits one base from this clone, and base qualities are not available. Patients with autoimmune disease history or receiving systemic immunosuppression were excluded from the trial. In every dose cohort, peripheral blood was drawn for TCR sequencing at baseline, cycle 4 day 1, and cycle 7 day 1. The samples were drawn from a first-in-human, open-label, multicenter phase I dose-escalation trial of ivuxolimab. Adults with locally advanced or metastatic head and neck squamous cell, hepatocellular, melanoma or renal cell carcinoma were enrolled in the trial. CD4+ and CD8+ T cells were sorted separately from peripheral blood before TCR sequencing. The data originate from a study of OX40 agonist ivuxolimab in advanced cancers. About the full investigation: Ivuxolimab, which targeted the costimulatory receptor OX40 (CD134), was an agonistic, fully human IgG2 monoclonal antibody. The paper describes the monotherapy dose-escalation part (N ≈ 52 patients) of the phase I trial of ivuxolimab. Of the roughly 54 dose-escalation patients, hepatocellular carcinoma was present in about 19, melanoma in around 15, renal cell carcinoma in 9 and head and neck cancer in 9. Prior anti-PD-1, anti-PD-L1 or anti-CTLA-4 therapy was permitted, and approximately 40% of dose-escalation patients had received checkpoint inhibitors. Three dose-escalation patients achieved partial responses, one with hepatocellular carcinoma and two with cutaneous melanoma. Intravenous ivuxolimab was administered to patients every 2 weeks at six dose levels: 0.01, 0.1, 0.3, 1.5, 3 and 10 mg/kg. Peripheral TCRbeta sequencing aimed to test whether ivuxolimab altered TCR sequence diversity and caused clonal T-cell expansion. In the dose-escalation cohort, 65% to 85% of patients were male, and the mean age was 60 years with a range of roughly 23 to 79.

For sequencing of the TCRbeta CDR3 region, genomic DNA was extracted from the sorted cells. The immunoSEQ Assay was used to sequence the TCRbeta CDR3 regions. In TCRdb, the immuneACCESS table is reduced to in-frame sequences with V and J assigned. These tables do not hold every clone; where another copy was compared, an unresolved V gene accounts for under half, and the others remain unexplained. The table for this sample lists tens of thousands of clones; 75% to 90% of them were counted only once. The ten largest clones take up 0.94% of the sample. V drops 5 bases and J drops 1 base, leaving 19 bases in between. Including the terminal cysteine and phenylalanine, the CDR3 comprises 17 residues. The retained sequence is limited to the CDR3, 51 bases, with the frame set at the first base. As encoded in the germline V gene, CDR1 is SGHTA while CDR2 is FQGTGA. The research as a whole found: At doses of 0.1 to 3.0 mg/kg, clonal expansion of both CD4+ and CD8+ T cells in blood was seen between baseline and week 6. In the 0.1-3.0 mg/kg groups, partial responders were among the patients with the lowest normalized peripheral clonal expansion, particularly in CD8+ T cells. After ivuxolimab, more expanded clones were found on average in CD8+ T cells than in CD4+ T cells. The antigen specificity of the clonally expanded peripheral T cells was not determined. Low levels of normalized T-cell clonal expansion were also seen in some patients who did not respond.

The TCR was taken from an adult with an advanced solid tumor such as melanoma, head and neck, liver or kidney cancer. The sample here was CD4+ or CD8+ T cells sorted from blood, taken in a trial of the OX40 agonist ivuxolimab. The rearrangement combines TRBV7-3 with TRBJ2-3; tentative D gene TRBD2, with 9 bases matching. The CDR3 corresponds to CASSPQGAGGGTDTQYF. The nucleotide sequence is given as TGTGCCAGCAGCCCCCAGGGGGCGGGAGGGGGCACAGATACGCAGTATTTT. With the rest looked up from the reference TRBV7-3 and TRBJ2-3 genes rather than sequenced, the full variable domain is GAGVSQTPSNKVTEKGKYVELRCDPISGHTALYWYRQSLGQGPEFLIYFQGTGAADDSGLPNDRFFAVRPEGSVSTLKIQRTERGDSAVYLCASSPQGAGGGTDTQYFGPGTRLTVL.